What follows is one T cell receptor (beta chain) and its context. This entry is derived from a study of T cell changes during pregnancy in multiple sclerosis. V shed 8 bases and J shed 10 bases, with 14 bases lying between them. The CDR3 runs 11 residues. CDR1 SNHLY and CDR2 FYNNEI come from the germline V gene. Generated by immunoSEQ multiplex PCR, the TCRdb table keeps only in-frame clones and is missing some. Of more than 40,000 clones listed, under 90% were seen once; the top ten hold approximately 1.5%. The specimen comprised peripheral blood, sampled in the first trimester of pregnancy. V gene TRBV2 combines with J gene TRBJ1-1, with no clear D. This receptor was taken from a female donor in good health, enrolled as a control in a pregnancy study. CDR3 protein: CASGSGNAAFF. The CDR3 DNA reads as TGTGCCAGCGGATCAGGAAACGCAGCTTTCTTT.